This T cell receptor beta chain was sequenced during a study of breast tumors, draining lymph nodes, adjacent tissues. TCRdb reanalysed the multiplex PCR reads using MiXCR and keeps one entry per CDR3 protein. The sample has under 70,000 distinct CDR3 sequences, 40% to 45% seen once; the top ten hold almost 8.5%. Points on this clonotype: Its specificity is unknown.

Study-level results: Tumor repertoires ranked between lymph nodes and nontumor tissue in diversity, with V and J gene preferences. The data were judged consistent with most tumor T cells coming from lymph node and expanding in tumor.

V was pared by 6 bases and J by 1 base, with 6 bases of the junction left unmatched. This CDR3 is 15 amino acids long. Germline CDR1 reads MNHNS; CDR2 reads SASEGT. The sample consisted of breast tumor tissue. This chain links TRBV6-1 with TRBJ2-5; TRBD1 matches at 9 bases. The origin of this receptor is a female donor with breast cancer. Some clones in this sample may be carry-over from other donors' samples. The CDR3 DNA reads TGTGCCAGCAGCGAGCCGGACAGGGGCCAAGAGACCCAGTACTTC. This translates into CASSEPDRGQETQYF.